A single sample is the source of the 25 T cell receptor beta chains below, sequenced in a study of T cells expressing NK-cell markers. TCRdb reanalyzed the 5' RACE reads, giving one entry per CDR3 protein sequence and no DNA. The sample has some 110,000 distinct CDR3 sequences, and its top ten clones hold less than 20%. Source material: blood T cells: a sorted CD56 or NKG2C T cell subset, CD4+ or CD8+ T cells, or bulk PBMC T cells (not recorded which). These receptors were obtained from a woman between 18 and 69 years old in good health.

The chain joins TRBV4-1 to TRBJ2-5. The CDR3 consists of 13 residues. The germline V gene has CDR1 MGHRA and CDR2 YSYEKL. Here the CDR3 reads CASSDGMQETQYF.

The V and J genes are TRBV20-1 and TRBJ1-2; TCRdb selects TRBD1, and the lack of DNA leaves this call unchecked. CDR3 length equals 15 residues. Per the germline V gene, CDR1 is DFQATT and CDR2 is SNEGSKA (reference sequence). Here the CDR3 reads CSARDLEAGDYGYTF.

The chain links TRBV12-3 or TRBV12-4 to TRBJ1-5; lacking DNA, the TRBD1 call made by TCRdb goes unchecked. This CDR3 is built from 15 residues. The CDR3 is CASSLKGQGYQPQHF.

The V call is TRBV6-5, the J call TRBJ1-5; the TRBD1 assignment by TCRdb is unverifiable without DNA. This CDR3 contains 15 residues. Germline V CDR1 and CDR2: MNHEY, SVGAGI. CDR3 amino acids: CASSHPTLGGQPQHF.

The rearrangement links TRBV4-1 to TRBJ2-5; the D gene TCRdb calls, TRBD2, cannot be checked with no DNA. Germline assignment: CDR1 MGHRA and CDR2 YSYEKL. The CDR3 spans 16 residues. The CDR3 region is CASSQGSGGYQETQYF.

V and J are TRBV7-9 and TRBJ2-1; no DNA is available, so the TRBD1 call from TCRdb remains unchecked. The CDR3 covers 14 residues. CDR1 and CDR2 (germline): SEHNR, FQNEAQ (reference sequence). The CDR3 is CASSPPGGPNEQFF.

The genes are TRBV29-1 and TRBJ2-1; the D gene TCRdb calls, TRBD2, cannot be checked with no DNA. Germline V gives CDR1 SQVTM, CDR2 ANQGSEA. There are 14 residues in the CDR3. CDR3 sequence: CSSPGLAGAHEQFF.

This chain connects TRBV29-1 to TRBJ2-2; TCRdb returns TRBD1, unconfirmable since there is no DNA. In germline, CDR1 is SQVTM, CDR2 ANQGSEA. The CDR3 spans 13 residues. CDR3 region: CSVERGYTGELFF.

The chain uses TRBV12-3 or TRBV12-4 and TRBJ1-1; TCRdb outputs TRBD1, but without DNA this stays unchecked. The CDR3 is 12 residues long. CDR3: CASSPGDTEAFF.

The V and J genes are TRBV11-2 and TRBJ2-7; TCRdb picks TRBD2, but there is no DNA to check that call. In germline, CDR1 is SGHAT, CDR2 FQNNGV. The CDR3 loop spans 15 amino acids. CDR3 sequence: CASSLMSGGADEQYF.

The chain couples TRBV19 to TRBJ1-4; TCRdb indicates TRBD1, and absent DNA this call remains unverified. The CDR3 runs 17 residues. The germline V gene encodes CDR1 LNHDA and CDR2 SQIVND (reference sequence). CDR3 loop: CASSILLTGTTNEKLFF.

The chain is built from TRBV4-1 and TRBJ2-3; the TCRdb D gene call, TRBD1, has no DNA to confirm it. Germline V gene lookup returns CDR1 MGHRA and CDR2 YSYEKL. This CDR3 is 16 amino acids long. CDR3 amino acids: CASSQDGQGRTDTQYF.

This chain links TRBV5-1 with TRBJ2-5; TCRdb reports TRBD2, a call that lacks DNA to check it against. In germline, CDR1 is SGHRS, CDR2 YFSETQ. The CDR3 has 13 amino acids. The CDR3 protein is CASTGALQETQYF.

The gene calls are TRBV27 and TRBJ1-5. Germline V gene sequence: CDR1 MNHEY, CDR2 SMNVEV (reference sequence). The CDR3 extends over 13 amino acids. CDR3 sequence reads: CASSWARNQPQHF.

The gene calls are TRBV19 and TRBJ1-5; TCRdb returns TRBD1, unconfirmable since there is no DNA. Per the germline V gene, CDR1 is LNHDA and CDR2 is SQIVND (reference sequence). The CDR3 is made up of 14 amino acids. This CDR3 is CASSMQGGGQPQHF.

V is TRBV7-8 and J is TRBJ2-1; TCRdb's D gene call, TRBD1, goes unchecked for lack of DNA. Per the germline V gene, CDR1 is SGHVS and CDR2 is FQNEAQ. The CDR3 has 18 amino acids. CDR3: CAIGGDSKKWGSYNEQFF.

The chain combines TRBV15 with TRBJ2-1; with no DNA, the TCRdb D assignment of TRBD2 cannot be verified. The CDR3 has 13 residues. Germline CDR1 is LNHNV and CDR2 is YYDKDF (reference sequence). CDR3 sequence: CATSRPPYNEQFF.

The chain links TRBV7-9 to TRBJ2-1; TCRdb proposes TRBD2, but this gene call is untestable without DNA. The CDR3 runs 15 residues. Germline V CDR1 and CDR2: SEHNR, FQNEAQ (reference sequence). The CDR3 reads CASTSGLAAYNEQFF.

This chain connects TRBV27 to TRBJ1-1. This CDR3 region has 14 residues. The V gene's germline CDR1 is MNHEY and CDR2 SMNVEV (reference sequence). CDR3 region: CASSFLDSNTEAFF.

The CDR3 is CASSLGLLQQFF. V usage is TRBV11-2 and J usage is TRBJ2-1; TCRdb calls TRBD2, which cannot be checked without DNA. Germline V gives CDR1 SGHAT, CDR2 FQNNGV. The CDR3 runs to 12 residues.

The rearrangement uses TRBV13 and TRBJ2-3; without DNA, the TCRdb call of TRBD1 cannot be checked. The CDR3 contains 17 residues. CDR1 PRHDT and CDR2 FYEKMQ come from the germline V gene (reference sequence). The CDR3 loop is CASSPAPGPLIPDTQYF.

This chain's CDR3 is CASSLAGFFDEQFF. V usage is TRBV7-9 and J usage is TRBJ2-1. The CDR3 totals 14 residues. CDR1 and CDR2 (germline): SEHNR, FQNEAQ (reference sequence).

The chain uses TRBV27 and TRBJ2-1. CDR1 is MNHEY and CDR2 is SMNVEV in the germline V gene (reference sequence). The CDR3 sequence is 15 residues long. This chain's CDR3 is CASSLSRSSYNEQFF.

The rearrangement uses TRBV27 and TRBJ2-3; the D gene TCRdb calls, TRBD2, cannot be checked with no DNA. CDR1 and CDR2 (germline): MNHEY, SMNVEV (reference sequence). The CDR3 is 15 residues long. The CDR3 region is CASSRVPSGTDTQYF.

This chain links TRBV6-1 with TRBJ2-1; TCRdb names TRBD1, which stays unverified in the absence of DNA. The CDR3 spans 18 residues. The germline CDR1 and CDR2 sequences are MNHNS and SASEGT. The CDR3 sequence is CASSEDIGTASSYNEQFF.